The next 24 T cell receptor beta chains were all read from a single sample in a study of CD8+CD57+ T cells in acquired aplastic anemia. CDR3 and TCR beta VDJ profiling relied on genomic DNA as the template. TCRdb re-called the reads through MiXCR, storing one row per CDR3 protein. The sample records some 120,000 distinct CDR3 sequences, 50% to 70% being singletons. All patients picked for sequencing had shown, by flow cytometry, an expansion of CD8+CD57+ cells. The sequenced sample consisted of sorted CD4+, CD8+, or CD8+CD57+ T cells (not recorded which) from PBMCs. The receptors were sampled from a human donor with aplastic anemia.

V gene TRBV10-3 combines with J gene TRBJ1-2; tentatively, D is TRBD1 (5 bases). Germline assignment: CDR1 ENHRY and CDR2 SYGVKD. This CDR3 spans 13 amino acids. Trimming removed 6 bases at V and 10 bases at J, with 18 bases between. The DNA for the CDR3 is TGTGCCATCAGCCCAGGACACGAATACGACTACACCTTC. This codes for CAISPGHEYDYTF.

In its sample, this clonotype was seen many times. This chain uses TRBV7-8 with TRBJ2-7; 7 nucleotides align to TRBD1. The germline V gene has CDR1 SGHVS and CDR2 FQNEAQ. CDR3 length: 12 amino acids. V gave up 4 bases and J gave up 7 bases; unmatched junction bases: 4. CDR3 region: CASSYLQGEQYF. In nucleotides, the CDR3 is TGTGCCAGCAGCTACCTACAGGGGGAGCAGTACTTC. Combining the CDR3 with reference TRBV7-8 and TRBJ2-7 gives the whole variable domain GAGVSQSPRYKVAKRGQDVALRCDPISGHVSLFWYQQALGQGPEFLTYFQNEAQLDKSGLPSDRFFAERPEGSVSTLKIQRTQQEDSAVYLCASSYLQGEQYFGPGTRLTVT.

V is TRBV7-6 and J is TRBJ1-1; D not certain. The V end lost 1 base, the J end lost 10 bases, and 13 bases lay between the germline ends. Germline assignment: CDR1 SGHVS and CDR2 FNYEAQ. CDR3 length: 13 residues. CDR3 region: CASSLVPKGRAFF. The CDR3 bases are TGTGCCAGCAGCTTAGTCCCAAAAGGAAGAGCTTTCTTT.

The chain couples TRBV11-2 to TRBJ1-6; D gene ambiguous. CDR3 length equals 14 residues. Trimming took 3 bases from V and 6 from J, leaving 9 bases between them. Per germline, CDR1 SGHAT and CDR2 FQNNGV. CDR3 DNA: TGTGCCAGCAGCTTTGGGATGCGTAATTCACCCCTCCACTTT. Its translation: CASSFGMRNSPLHF.

This clonotype occurred many times. The chain has TRBV12-3 or TRBV12-4 and TRBJ1-6; the D is unclear. The CDR3 is made up of 12 amino acids. Trimming removed 5 bases from V and 13 bases from J, with 12 bases in between. The CDR3 coding sequence is TGTGCCAGCAGTACCGTATTGGAGCCCCTCCACTTT. Its protein product is CASSTVLEPLHF.

This clonotype showed up many times. This sequence joins TRBV7-2 and TRBJ2-3; TRBD2 matches 7 bases. Germline V gene sequence: CDR1 SGHTA, CDR2 FQGNSA. The V gene end was trimmed by 5 bases and the J gene end by 1 base; junction bases not matched to a gene: 6. The CDR3 runs 15 residues. CDR3 sequence reads: CASSRGRGGTDTQYF. CDR3 nucleotides: TGTGCCAGCAGCCGGGGCCGGGGGGGCACAGATACGCAGTATTTT.

V is TRBV28 and J is TRBJ2-5, with D possibly being TRBD1 (5 bases). V was cut by 5 bases and J by 5 bases, with 21 bases left in between. CDR1 and CDR2 from the germline V gene are MDHEN and SYDVKM. The CDR3 loop spans 16 amino acids. CDR3 loop: CASSHVDTRAEETQYF. The CDR3, as DNA: TGTGCCAGCAGTCATGTAGACACCAGGGCCGAGGAGACCCAGTACTTC.

The chain couples TRBV2 to TRBJ1-6, with D possibly matching TRBD1 (5 bases). V was clipped by 6 bases and J by 7 bases, with 10 bases between them. The CDR3 extends over 13 amino acids. Germline-derived CDR1 and CDR2 are SNHLY and FYNNEI. The CDR3 DNA is TGTGCCAGCAGCCAGGGTTGGAATTCACCCCTCCACTTT. This gives the protein CASSQGWNSPLHF.

The table lists this clonotype with a count of one. The junction departs from the called germline gene at one end, perhaps through a read error. The chain couples TRBV10-3 to TRBJ1-1; 10 nucleotides agree with TRBD1. The length of the CDR3 is 15 residues. Per the germline V gene, CDR1 is ENHRY and CDR2 is SYGVKD. In nucleotides, the CDR3 is TGTGCCAGCAGTTACCGACAGGGGGCGGACACTGAAGCTTTCTTT. This translates into CASSYRQGADTEAFF.

The chain recombines TRBV7-3 with TRBJ2-1; 10 bases align to TRBD2. This CDR3 is built from 15 residues. The V segment lost 5 bases and the J segment 4 bases; nucleotides outside the gene matches: 5. CDR1 SGHTA and CDR2 FQGTGA come from the germline V gene. CDR3 DNA sequence: TGTGCCAGCAGCACGGAGCGGGGGGGATACAATGAGCAGTTCTTC. Translating gives CASSTERGGYNEQFF.

This chain connects TRBV5-1 to TRBJ2-3; D possibly corresponds to TRBD2 (6 bases). CDR1 is SGHRS and CDR2 is YFSETQ in the germline V gene. The CDR3 is made up of 15 amino acids. V gave up 0 bases and J gave up 5 bases, with 13 bases separating them. This CDR3 is CASSLDGTGVDTQYF. CDR3 in DNA: TGCGCCAGCAGCTTGGATGGGACGGGAGTAGATACGCAGTATTTT. Full variable domain (rest looked up from reference TRBV5-1 and TRBJ2-3): KAGVTQTPRYLIKTRGQQVTLSCSPISGHRSVSWYQQTPGQGLQFLFEYFSETQRNKGNFPGRFSGRQFSNSRSEMNVSTLELGDSALYLCASSLDGTGVDTQYFGPGTRLTVL.

This chain connects TRBV29-1 to TRBJ2-7; 8 bases match TRBD2. There are 12 residues in the CDR3. Germline lookup yields CDR1 SQVTM and CDR2 ANQGSEA. The CDR3 nucleotides read TGCTCGGCGGGAGGATCACTAAGCGAGCAGTACTTC. Protein sequence: CSAGGSLSEQYF.

This clonotype was seen once. V usage is TRBV7-9 and J usage is TRBJ1-6; possible D gene TRBD1, 6 bases. The germline V gene has CDR1 SEHNR and CDR2 FQNEAQ (reference sequence). V was shortened by 5 bases and J by 6 bases, with 11 bases between the two germline ends. The CDR3 length is 14 residues. The CDR3, as DNA: TGTGCCAGCAGCAAGGGACAAAGTAATTCACCCCTCCACTTT. Amino acid sequence: CASSKGQSNSPLHF.

V usage is TRBV7-8 and J usage is TRBJ1-6; 8 nucleotides align to TRBD1. V dropped 3 bases and J dropped 6; count of bases not matched to a gene: 4. The germline gives CDR1 SGHVS, CDR2 FQNEAQ. CDR3 size: 15 residues. CDR3 bases: TGTGCCAGCAGCTTTTCAGGGGGCGGTAATTCACCCCTCCACTTT. Encoded protein: CASSFSGGGNSPLHF.

This clonotype was observed at least ten times. The V gene is TRBV11-1, the J gene TRBJ2-2; 8 positions agree with TRBD1. Germline V gene sequence: CDR1 SGHAT, CDR2 FQDESV (reference sequence). The CDR3 has 17 amino acids. The CDR3 nucleotides read TGTGCGTCCCAGGGATTAACAGGGGGGACGAACACCGGGGAGCTGTTTTTT. Translation: CASQGLTGGTNTGELFF.

The genes are TRBV13 and TRBJ2-5; the D gene is possibly TRBD1 (6 bases). CDR3 length equals 17 residues. V lost 0 bases and J lost 5, with 19 bases in between. CDR1 is PRHDT, CDR2 FYEKMQ, per germline (reference sequence). The CDR3 here is CASSLGVWDTSPETQYF. The CDR3 nucleotides read TGTGCCAGCAGCTTAGGAGTATGGGACACCTCACCGGAGACCCAGTACTTC.

V usage is TRBV29-1 and J usage is TRBJ2-7; 11 positions match TRBD2. The V gene's germline CDR1 is SQVTM and CDR2 ANQGSEA. The CDR3 is 15 residues long. Trimming cost V 8 bases and J 0 bases; bases outside gene matches: 9. In DNA, the CDR3 is TGCAGCATACAAGGGACTAGCGGAAACTCCTACGAGCAGTACTTC. This encodes CSIQGTSGNSYEQYF.

The rearrangement joins TRBV2 to TRBJ1-5, with D tentatively TRBD1 (5 bases). The CDR3 is 14 amino acids. With 2 bases removed from V and 6 bases from J, the gap between germline ends came to 11 bases. Germline-derived CDR1 and CDR2 are SNHLY and FYNNEI. CDR3 sequence: CASSESGQGQPQHF. The CDR3 coding sequence is TGTGCCAGCAGTGAAAGCGGGCAGGGTCAGCCCCAGCATTTT.

Ten or more counts support this clonotype. The rearrangement joins TRBV6-1 to TRBJ2-3; D may be TRBD1 or TRBD2 (5 bases each). This CDR3 has 13 residues. V lost 8 bases and J lost 4, with 13 bases in between. Germline loops: CDR1 MNHNS, CDR2 SASEGT. CDR3 residues: CASAGANSDTQYF. CDR3 in DNA: TGTGCCAGCGCCGGGGCCAATTCAGATACGCAGTATTTT.

This clonotype was counted between two and nine times. The CDR3 bases are TGTGCCACCAGCAGAGGACCTGGACAGGGGAACTACGAGCAGTACTTC. Its translation: CATSRGPGQGNYEQYF. J is TRBJ2-7 and V is TRBV15, with TRBD1 matching 9 bases. V trimming: 1 base; J trimming: 3 bases; junction bases outside the gene matches: 7. Per germline, CDR1 LNHNV and CDR2 YYDKDF (reference sequence). This CDR3 has 16 amino acids. The entire variable domain, with the rest obtained from reference TRBV15 and TRBJ2-7, is as follows: DAMVIQNPRYQVTQFGKPVTLSCSQTLNHNVMYWYQQKSSQAPKLLFHYYDKDFNNEADTPDNFQSRRPNTSFCFLDIRSPGLGDTAMYLCATSRGPGQGNYEQYFGPGTRLTVT.

The V call is TRBV7-9, the J call TRBJ2-3; D not resolved. Between the trimmed V and J ends, which lost 1 base and 8 bases, there was a span of 7 bases. Germline assignment: CDR1 SEHNR and CDR2 FQNEAQ (reference sequence). This CDR3 is 12 amino acids long. The CDR3 protein is CASSLDHGTQYF. The CDR3 bases are TGTGCCAGCAGCTTAGATCACGGTACGCAGTATTTT.

This clonotype was detected ten times or more. The genes are TRBV27 and TRBJ2-7, with D uncertain. The germline gives CDR1 MNHEY, CDR2 SMNVEV (reference sequence). The CDR3 runs to 12 residues. With 5 bases removed from V and 7 bases from J, the gap between germline ends came to 12 bases. The CDR3 nucleotides are TGTGCCAGCAGTCCCCAGGTTGGGGAGCAGTACTTC. It translates to CASSPQVGEQYF.

This clonotype was recorded at least ten times. This rearrangement joins TRBV12-5 to TRBJ2-5; D ambiguous. The CDR3 extends over 14 amino acids. Between the trimmed V and J ends, which lost 6 bases and 5 bases, there was a span of 16 bases. Per the germline V gene, CDR1 is LGHNT and CDR2 is FRNRAP. CDR3 coding DNA: TGTGCTAGTGGAACTCCGCTGGCTGGGGAGACCCAGTACTTC. Its translation: CASGTPLAGETQYF.

The gene calls are TRBV20-1 and TRBJ2-1; 12 nucleotides line up with TRBD2. With V trimmed by 3 bases and J by 9 bases, 6 bases remained unmatched. The CDR3 runs 14 residues. Looked up from germline, CDR1 is DFQATT and CDR2 is SNEGSKA (reference sequence). CDR3 nucleotide sequence: TGCAGTGCTAGTACGACTAGCGGGGGACCTGAGCAGTTCTTC. Encoded protein: CSASTTSGGPEQFF.